The 29 T cell receptor beta chains below all came from one sample that was sequenced in a study of blood T cell repertoires in COVID-19. The data were produced by immunoSEQ multiplex PCR, yet TCRdb's version contains in-frame clones alone and is incomplete. The profile covers approximately 70,000 clones, with about four fifths appearing a single time and 15% to 20% taken by the ten largest. The sample consisted of peripheral blood. The source is a man aged 70 or older who had recovered from COVID-19.

The rearrangement links TRBV6-6 to TRBJ2-3; weak D call: TRBD2 (5 bases). The CDR3 is 18 residues long. With 6 bases removed from V and 2 bases from J, the gap between germline ends came to 24 bases. Germline values: CDR1 MNHNY, CDR2 SVGAGI (reference sequence). The CDR3 reads CASRRVEPGITNTDTQYF. Written as DNA, the CDR3 is TGTGCCAGCAGGCGAGTTGAGCCGGGGATAACTAACACAGATACGCAGTATTTT.

The chain employs TRBV7-6 and TRBJ2-1; 11 nucleotides align to TRBD2. Germline V CDR1 and CDR2: SGHVS, FNYEAQ. The CDR3 length is 15 residues. J gave up 4 bases and V 5 bases, and 4 bases lay outside the gene matches. CDR3 region: CASSPRTSGYNEQFF. DNA of the CDR3: TGTGCCAGCAGCCCCCGGACTAGCGGGTACAATGAGCAGTTCTTC. Using reference TRBV7-6 and TRBJ2-1 for the parts outside the CDR3, the full variable domain is GAGVSQSPRYKVTKRGQDVALRCDPISGHVSLYWYRQALGQGPEFLTYFNYEAQQDKSGLPNDRFSAERPEGSISTLTIQRTEQRDSAMYRCASSPRTSGYNEQFFGPGTRLTVL.

The V gene is TRBV4-2, the J gene TRBJ2-3; 15 bases line up with TRBD2. The trim removed 2 bases at V and 14 bases at J, leaving 14 bases unmatched. Germline lookup yields CDR1 LGHNA and CDR2 YNFKEQ. There are 17 residues in the CDR3. CDR3 nucleotides: TGTGCCAGCAGCCAATCCCCGGGACTAGCGGGGGGCCCCTTGGGGTATTTT. Translating gives CASSQSPGLAGGPLGYF.

The rearrangement joins TRBV2 to TRBJ1-5, with 12 bases matching TRBD1. The germline V gene has CDR1 SNHLY and CDR2 FYNNEI. This CDR3 has 16 amino acids. The junction had 7 bases not matched to a gene; V was cut back by 7 bases and J by 3 bases. The CDR3 is CASKPGQGAFNQPQHF. The CDR3 DNA is TGTGCCAGCAAGCCGGGACAGGGGGCCTTCAATCAGCCCCAGCATTTT.

The genes are TRBV10-2 and TRBJ1-5; D unresolved. This CDR3 region has 13 residues. In germline, CDR1 is WSHSY, CDR2 SAAADI. V lost 0 bases and J 5 bases, leaving 5 bases between the germline ends. As DNA, the CDR3 is TGCGCCAGCAGTGAGTCGCGATATCAGCCCCAGCATTTT. Its protein product is CASSESRYQPQHF.

The rearrangement joins TRBV24-1 to TRBJ1-1; 11 nucleotides line up with TRBD1. Unmatched junction bases numbered 2, after V lost 3 bases and J lost 6 bases. The germline V gene encodes CDR1 KGHDR and CDR2 SFDVKD. This CDR3 has 14 residues. The CDR3 protein is CATSDPGQGAEAFF. DNA for the CDR3: TGTGCCACCAGTGATCCGGGACAGGGGGCTGAAGCTTTCTTT.

This clone occurred once. The J gene is TRBJ2-7, the V gene TRBV5-5; 7 nucleotides match TRBD1. Germline V gives CDR1 SGHKS, CDR2 YYEKEE (reference sequence). CDR3 size: 15 residues. The V segment lost 5 bases and the J segment 1 base; nucleotides outside the gene matches: 9. In nucleotides, the CDR3 is TGTGCCAGCAGTTCCGGGACAGTTTTTTCCTACGAGCAGTACTTC. This encodes CASSSGTVFSYEQYF.

This chain's CDR3 is CASRTTGALNTGELFF. The DNA of the CDR3 is TGTGCCAGCCGGACAACAGGGGCTCTGAACACCGGGGAGCTGTTTTTT. V and J are TRBV4-2 and TRBJ2-2; 7 bases match TRBD1. The CDR3 consists of 16 residues. V was clipped by 8 bases and J by 1 base; unmatched bases: 10. Per the germline V gene, CDR1 is LGHNA and CDR2 is YNFKEQ.

J is TRBJ2-1 and V is TRBV5-5, with D tentatively TRBD1 (6 bases). CDR1 is SGHKS, CDR2 YYEKEE, per germline (reference sequence). The V and J ends lost 0 bases and 6 bases respectively, with 13 bases between them. The CDR3 has 15 residues. The DNA for the CDR3 is TGTGCCAGCAGCTTGGGACAGGTGGGCGTCAATGAGCAGTTCTTC. Translating it yields CASSLGQVGVNEQFF.

The chain combines TRBV4-3 with TRBJ2-1; 9 nucleotides agree with TRBD2. J was trimmed by 6 bases and V by 6 bases; bases with no gene match: 9. The CDR3 contains 15 residues. Germline CDR1 is LGHNA and CDR2 is YSLEER. CDR3: CASSQSLAGLNEQFF. The CDR3 DNA is TGCGCCAGCAGTCAATCACTAGCGGGTCTCAATGAGCAGTTCTTC.

The V call is TRBV5-1, the J call TRBJ2-7; 10 positions match TRBD1. This CDR3 comprises 15 residues. CDR1 SGHRS and CDR2 YFSETQ come from the germline V gene. After removal of 8 bases from V and 3 bases from J, the junction contained 11 bases not matched to a gene. CDR3 DNA: TGCGCCAGTACCCCGTCCGGGACAGGGGACTACGAGCAGTACTTC. It specifies CASTPSGTGDYEQYF.

This clone appeared a few times. V is TRBV15 and J is TRBJ2-7; possible D gene TRBD2, 7 bases. V shed 0 bases and J shed 4 bases, with 19 bases lying between them. CDR1 and CDR2 (germline): LNHNV, YYDKDF (reference sequence). This CDR3 region has 17 residues. CDR3 residues: CATSRDGLSGGLYEQYF. The CDR3 DNA reads TGTGCCACCAGCAGAGATGGACTCTCGGGGGGCCTTTACGAGCAGTACTTC.

The J gene is TRBJ2-1, the V gene TRBV4-3; 9 nucleotides agree with TRBD1. The trim removed 0 bases at V and 3 bases at J, leaving 6 bases unmatched. The V gene's germline CDR1 is LGHNA and CDR2 YSLEER. This CDR3 is 17 amino acids long. Here the CDR3 reads CASSQDAAGQGYNEQFF. In DNA, the CDR3 is TGCGCCAGCAGCCAAGATGCCGCGGGACAGGGCTACAATGAGCAGTTCTTC.

This sequence joins TRBV2 and TRBJ2-5; no firm D call. V gave up 6 bases and J gave up 2 bases, with 16 bases separating them. Per the germline V gene, CDR1 is SNHLY and CDR2 is FYNNEI. The CDR3 spans 15 residues. This chain's CDR3 is CASSYTGWPQETQYF. The CDR3 DNA sequence: TGTGCCAGCAGCTACACCGGGTGGCCACAAGAGACCCAGTACTTC. Drawing the rest from reference TRBV2 and TRBJ2-5, the complete variable domain is EPEVTQTPSHQVTQMGQEVILRCVPISNHLYFYWYRQILGQKVEFLVSFYNNEISEKSEIFDDQFSVERPDGSNFTLKIRSTKLEDSAMYFCASSYTGWPQETQYFGPGTRLLVL.

J is TRBJ2-4 and V is TRBV6-5; TRBD1 matches at 10 bases. J lost 6 bases, V lost 7 bases, and 9 bases had no gene match. From germline, CDR1 is MNHEY and CDR2 SVGAGI. The CDR3 is 15 residues long. The CDR3 region is CASTGQGDYRNIQYF. In DNA form, the CDR3 reads TGTGCCAGCACTGGACAGGGGGATTATAGAAACATTCAGTACTTC.

The V and J genes are TRBV7-2 and TRBJ1-2, with D maybe TRBD1 (5 bases). CDR3 length: 15 residues. Germline V gene data show CDR1 as SGHTA and CDR2 as FQGNSA. With 1 base removed from V and 5 bases from J, the gap between germline ends came to 14 bases. The CDR3 DNA reads TGTGCCAGCAGCTTAGTTTCGGGGGGGTTTTATGGCTACACCTTC. Translation: CASSLVSGGFYGYTF.

In DNA form, the CDR3 reads TGTGCCAGCAGCCCCAAGCGGGACCCCTCTGGAAACACCATATATTTT. Protein: CASSPKRDPSGNTIYF. This chain uses TRBV6-6 with TRBJ1-3; D is possibly TRBD1 (5 bases). V lost 6 bases and J lost 0, with 15 bases in between. The CDR3 is 16 residues long. The germline gives CDR1 MNHNY, CDR2 SVGAGI (reference sequence).

J is TRBJ1-5 and V is TRBV2; 7 bases are a match to TRBD1. Germline CDR1 is SNHLY and CDR2 is FYNNEI. J was trimmed by 2 bases and V by 5 bases; bases with no gene match: 6. The CDR3 consists of 15 residues. The CDR3 is CASSSTGNRNQPQHF. DNA for the CDR3: TGTGCCAGCAGTTCGACAGGGAACCGCAATCAGCCCCAGCATTTT.

The chain joins TRBV3-1 (or the pseudogene TRBV3-2) to TRBJ1-6; a weak D match, TRBD1 (6 bases). The CDR3 totals 16 residues. With 0 bases removed from V and 10 bases from J, the gap between germline ends came to 16 bases. CDR1 and CDR2 (germline): LGHDT, YNNKEL (reference sequence). CDR3 loop: CASSQDQGMVESPLHF. CDR3 bases: TGTGCCAGCAGCCAAGACCAGGGGATGGTGGAATCACCCCTCCACTTT.

This clone has just one count. This chain connects TRBV5-5 to TRBJ2-5; D unclear. Deletions cut 0 bases from V and 4 bases from J, with 7 bases between. The CDR3 spans 13 residues. In germline, CDR1 is SGHKS, CDR2 YYEKEE (reference sequence). This CDR3 is CASSLAPRETQYF. The CDR3 DNA follows: TGTGCCAGCAGCTTGGCCCCCCGAGAGACCCAGTACTTC.

This rearrangement joins TRBV7-2 to TRBJ2-2; a possible D gene is TRBD1 (5 bases). Trimming removed 4 bases at V and 5 bases at J, with 14 bases between. CDR3 length: 15 amino acids. Germline CDR1 reads SGHTA; CDR2 reads FQGNSA. CDR3 bases: TGTGCCAGCAGCTGGGGCAGTTCCTTTACCGGGGAGCTGTTTTTT. Its translation: CASSWGSSFTGELFF.

This clone was found a few times. The chain couples TRBV7-2 to TRBJ2-2, with D possibly TRBD1 on 6 matching bases. V lost 5 bases, J lost 6 bases, and 16 bases lay in between. Germline V gene data show CDR1 as SGHTA and CDR2 as FQGNSA. The CDR3 sequence is 15 residues long. The CDR3 here is CASSPDRTGSGELFF. DNA for the CDR3: TGTGCCAGCAGCCCGGACAGAACCGGCTCCGGGGAGCTGTTTTTT.

The chain is built from TRBV5-4 and TRBJ1-3; TRBD1 matches at 7 bases. The CDR3 extends over 14 amino acids. Trimming at V came to 3 bases and at J to 1 base, leaving 1 base not matched to a gene. The germline V gene has CDR1 SGHNT and CDR2 YYREEE (reference sequence). DNA for the CDR3: TGTGCCAGCAGCTCGGGACAGTCTGGAAACACCATATATTTT. It codes for CASSSGQSGNTIYF.

The genes are TRBV9 and TRBJ2-2, with 7 positions matching TRBD1. The length of the CDR3 is 16 residues. After removal of 4 bases from V and 1 base from J, the junction contained 7 bases not matched to a gene. Germline loops: CDR1 SGDLS, CDR2 YYNGEE. CDR3 sequence (DNA): TGTGCCAGCAGCTATTCGGACAGGAGGAACACCGGGGAGCTGTTTTTT. Residues: CASSYSDRRNTGELFF.

This rearrangement joins TRBV2 to TRBJ1-1; D is possibly TRBD1 (6 bases). CDR1 and CDR2 from the germline V gene are SNHLY and FYNNEI. V shed 4 bases and J shed 9 bases, with 18 bases lying between them. This CDR3 comprises 14 residues. The CDR3 bases are TGTGCCAGCAGTGTAGCCGCCGGCAGGGGAAAAGCTTTCTTT. This codes for CASSVAAGRGKAFF.

The chain couples TRBV5-5 to TRBJ2-3; TRBD2 matches 7 bases. Germline V gene data show CDR1 as SGHKS and CDR2 as YYEKEE (reference sequence). V lost 0 bases and J lost 11; bases outside the gene matches: 15. This CDR3 region has 16 residues. DNA of the CDR3: TGTGCCAGCAGCTTGGCCGGGGGGTCCCCGGGAGAAAAGCAGTATTTT. This codes for CASSLAGGSPGEKQYF. The variable domain in full, completed from reference TRBV5-5 and TRBJ2-3, reads DAGVTQSPTHLIKTRGQQVTLRCSPISGHKSVSWYQQVLGQGPQFIFQYYEKEERGRGNFPDRFSARQFPNYSSELNVNALLLGDSALYLCASSLAGGSPGEKQYFGPGTRLTVL.

The CDR3 DNA sequence: TGTGCCAGCAGTTTAGTGCCGCAGGGTGGGCACACCGGGGAGCTGTTTTTT. The encoded protein is CASSLVPQGGHTGELFF. The J gene is TRBJ2-2, the V gene TRBV28; perhaps TRBD1 as D (5 bases). In germline, CDR1 is MDHEN, CDR2 SYDVKM. The CDR3 totals 17 residues. Trimming stripped 2 bases from V and 3 bases from J, with 16 bases between.

This clone was counted a single time. The chain uses TRBV27 and TRBJ2-3; the D is unclear. This CDR3 spans 15 amino acids. The V end lost 5 bases, the J end lost 1 base, and 13 bases lay between the germline ends. Germline loops: CDR1 MNHEY, CDR2 SMNVEV (reference sequence). Written as DNA, the CDR3 is TGTGCCAGCAGTACCCCGGCGCTAGGCACAGATACGCAGTATTTT. Translating it yields CASSTPALGTDTQYF.

The gene calls are TRBV18 and TRBJ1-4; D gene unclear. The germline V and J ends were trimmed by 4 bases and 5 bases, with 8 bases remaining between them. Germline V CDR1 and CDR2: KGHSH, LQKENI. The CDR3 spans 13 residues. The CDR3: CASSRGSNEKLFF. Here the CDR3 DNA reads TGTGCCAGCTCACGCGGGTCAAATGAAAAACTGTTTTTT.